These T cell receptor beta chains were read from a single sample in a study of OX40 agonist ivuxolimab in advanced cancers. Assay used: immunoSEQ multiplex PCR; TCRdb lists only in-frame clones, some missing. The sample lists fewer than 40,000 clones; 84% were seen once. Sequenced here: CD4+ or CD8+ T cells sorted from blood, sampled in a trial of the OX40 agonist ivuxolimab. The receptors shown here come from an adult with an advanced solid tumor such as melanoma, head and neck, liver or kidney cancer. CDR3s include the opening cysteine and the closing phenylalanine or tryptophan. The D gene is left open where the match is weak. Size tells how often a clone was seen (once, few, many) or the class of an expanded clone, and some rows leave it out.

d_gene	abundance	v_gene	j_gene	CDR3nt	CDR3aa
TRBD1	-	TRBV7-9	TRBJ1-1	TGTGCCAGCAGCCCAACAGGGGGCACTGAAGCTTTCTTT	CASSPTGGTEAFF
-	-	TRBV27	TRBJ1-1	TGTGCCAGCAGTCCCTCCGGGGGGAACACTGAAGCTTTCTTT	CASSPSGGNTEAFF
-	-	TRBV10-3	TRBJ1-4	TGTGCCATCAGTGAGAGAGCAAGAGACGGTGAAAAACTGTTTTTT	CAISERARDGEKLFF
-	-	TRBV23-1	TRBJ1-2	TGCGCCAGCAGTCAATCCCTGTCCAGAACAGGGTCCTATGGCTACACCTTC	CASSQSLSRTGSYGYTF
-	once	TRBV5-5	TRBJ2-7	TGTGCCAGCAGCTTGGGGCCTGGGCTTATTATTAAGGGCGAGCAGTACTTC	CASSLGPGLIIKGEQYF
-	few	TRBV15	TRBJ2-7	TGTGCCACCAGCAGAGAGGGGGGCCACGAGCAGTACTTC	CATSREGGHEQYF
-	-	TRBV27	TRBJ2-3	TGTGCCAGCCGTCGAACAGATACGCAGTATTTT	CASRRTDTQYF
-	-	TRBV27	TRBJ2-7	TGTGCCAGCAGTTTGGGGCCCCCAGTTCTTCTCTACGAGCAGTACTTC	CASSLGPPVLLYEQYF
-	-	TRBV9	TRBJ1-1	TGTGCCAGCAGCGTAGAGGCCTTCATGTCCGCTGAAGCTTTCTTT	CASSVEAFMSAEAFF
TRBD2	-	TRBV29-1	TRBJ2-3	TGCAGCGTTGAAAGGCCCCGACTAGCGGGGGGAAGGACAGATACGCAGTATTTT	CSVERPRLAGGRTDTQYF
TRBD2	once	TRBV4-1	TRBJ2-1	TGCGCCAGCAGCCAAGAAGGACTAGCGGGAAGCGATGAGCAGTTCTTC	CASSQEGLAGSDEQFF
-	-	TRBV5-1	TRBJ2-3	TGCGCCAGCAGCGCCCCAGGCGGCAGCACAGATACGCAGTATTTT	CASSAPGGSTDTQYF
-	-	TRBV9	TRBJ1-2	TGTGCCAGCAGCAACCGGGACGGCCTAATCTATGGCTACACCTTC	CASSNRDGLIYGYTF
-	-	TRBV9	TRBJ2-7	TGTGCCAGCAGCGTAGACGGGGGATCCACCTACGAGCAGTACTTC	CASSVDGGSTYEQYF
TRBD1	-	TRBV7-6	TRBJ1-6	TGTGCCAGCAGCTCTGGACAGGGGGAAGACTCCTATAATTCACCCCTCCACTTT	CASSSGQGEDSYNSPLHF
TRBD1	-	TRBV18	TRBJ1-1	TGTGCCAGCTCACCACCGGGGACAGGGTTGGACACTGAAGCTTTCTTT	CASSPPGTGLDTEAFF
-	-	TRBV4-2	TRBJ1-3	TGTGCCAGCAGCCAAGGGGCAGAGGGGCTCTCTGGAAACACCATATATTTT	CASSQGAEGLSGNTIYF
-	-	TRBV6-6	TRBJ2-7	TGTGCCAGCAGCGACACCCCCTCAGGCTACGAGCAGTACTTC	CASSDTPSGYEQYF
-	-	TRBV5-1	TRBJ2-3	TGCGCCAGCAGCACAAGACTAGATGGGGGCGGGGATACGCAGTATTTT	CASSTRLDGGGDTQYF
TRBD1	-	TRBV9	TRBJ2-5	TGTGCCAGCAGCCCAGAGGACAGGGGGGGTCAAGAGACCCAGTACTTC	CASSPEDRGGQETQYF
TRBD1	-	TRBV4-3	TRBJ1-6	TGCGCCAGCAGCCAAGATACGGGACAGGCCTATAATTCACCCCTCCACTTT	CASSQDTGQAYNSPLHF
-	-	TRBV10-3	TRBJ1-1	TGTGCCACCTACGAAGTAGGGAAGAACACTGAAGCTTTCTTT	CATYEVGKNTEAFF
-	-	TRBV2	TRBJ2-7	TGTGCCAGCAGTGAGACACCCTACGAGCAGTACTTC	CASSETPYEQYF
-	-	TRBV7-8	TRBJ2-7	TGTGCCAGCAGCGCAAGACAGCCCTACGAGCAGTACTTC	CASSARQPYEQYF
-	-	TRBV15	TRBJ2-7	TGTGCCACCAGCCCCGGTTGGGGGGAGCAGTACTTC	CATSPGWGEQYF
-	-	TRBV7-9	TRBJ2-5	TGTGCCAGCAGCCCCCCAGGGGAAGAGACCCAGTACTTC	CASSPPGEETQYF
-	once	TRBV5-6	TRBJ1-1	TGTGCCAGCATCATAAAGGACAGGAACACTGAAGCTTTCTTT	CASIIKDRNTEAFF
TRBD1	-	TRBV6-1	TRBJ1-1	TGTGCCAGCAGTGACCAGGGGGGCACTGAAGCTTTCTTT	CASSDQGGTEAFF
-	-	TRBV9	TRBJ2-2	TGTGCCAGCAGCGTAGTAGCGGGGGAGCTGTTTTTT	CASSVVAGELFF
-	-	TRBV7-2	TRBJ2-7	TGTGCCAGCAGCTCCTGGACAGAAGTATCCTACGAGCAGTACTTC	CASSSWTEVSYEQYF
-	-	TRBV6-5	TRBJ2-5	TGTGCCAGCAGTTACTCAGCCCGATCGGAGACCCAGTACTTC	CASSYSARSETQYF
-	-	TRBV6-6	TRBJ1-2	TGTGCCAGCAGCTCCGGCGGGGACTCGCCCTGGGCCTTC	CASSSGGDSPWAF
-	-	TRBV6-5	TRBJ2-7	TGTGCCAGCAGTTACTCTCGGGGCAGGGCCTACGAGCAGTACTTC	CASSYSRGRAYEQYF
-	-	TRBV5-6	TRBJ2-5	TGTGCCAGCAGCTTAGGGGGGGCAGAGACCCAGTACTTC	CASSLGGAETQYF
-	-	TRBV19	TRBJ1-5	TGTGCCAGTAGTATAGTGTCAGGGATCAATCAGCCCCAGCATTTT	CASSIVSGINQPQHF
-	-	TRBV27	TRBJ1-5	TGTGCCAGCAGTTTACTTGGGAGCAATCAGCCCCAGCATTTT	CASSLLGSNQPQHF
-	-	TRBV28	TRBJ1-5	TGTGCCAGCAGTTTAAGGGGCAGAGGAGATCAGCCCCAGCATTTT	CASSLRGRGDQPQHF
-	-	TRBV11-3	TRBJ2-1	TGTGCCAGCAGCTTAGAGGGAGCCAATGAGCAGTTCTTC	CASSLEGANEQFF
-	-	TRBV2	TRBJ2-7	TGTGCCAGCAGTACCCAGGGTTCCGAGCAGTACTTC	CASSTQGSEQYF
-	few	TRBV27	TRBJ1-1	TGTGCCAGCAGTGACGTTATCGGGGTCCCTGAAGCTTTCTTT	CASSDVIGVPEAFF
TRBD2	-	TRBV7-8	TRBJ2-1	TGTGCCAGCAGCTTATATAGCGGGAGCTCCTACAATGAGCAGTTCTTC	CASSLYSGSSYNEQFF
TRBD2	-	TRBV10-1	TRBJ2-1	TGCGCCAGCAGTGATAGTACTAGCGAGTACAATGAGCAGTTCTTC	CASSDSTSEYNEQFF
-	-	TRBV6-5	TRBJ1-5	TGTGCCAGCAGTGAAGAGGGAATCAGCCAGCCCCAGCATTTT	CASSEEGISQPQHF
-	-	TRBV7-9	TRBJ2-5	TGTGCCAGCAGCTTACCGTTCCAAGAGACCCAGTACTTC	CASSLPFQETQYF
-	-	TRBV19	TRBJ2-1	TGTGCCAGTAGTATAGGGGGGGCCTTAAGACAGCAGTTCTTC	CASSIGGALRQQFF
-	-	TRBV9	TRBJ2-3	TGTGCCAGCAGCGCCGGGGGCTCCACAGATACGCAGTATTTT	CASSAGGSTDTQYF
TRBD1	-	TRBV27	TRBJ1-4	TGTGCCACTCAGGGACAGGGGAATGAAAAACTGTTTTTT	CATQGQGNEKLFF
-	-	TRBV6-5	TRBJ2-2	TGTGCCAGCAGTCCCTCGAGGGGGGCCGGCGGGGAGCTGTTTTTT	CASSPSRGAGGELFF
TRBD1	-	TRBV28	TRBJ1-2	TGTGCCAGCAGTTTAGAGGGCCGGGACAGGGGGCTTAATGGCTACACCTTC	CASSLEGRDRGLNGYTF
-	-	TRBV12-2	TRBJ1-4	TGTGCAAGCCTCAGGGGGCCACTAGCAACTAATGAAAAACTGTTTTTT	CASLRGPLATNEKLFF